This is a list of T cell receptor beta chains from one sample in a study of cytomegalovirus exposure and HLA in healthy donors. TCRdb keeps only in-frame clones here, not all; method: immunoSEQ multiplex PCR. The top ten hold 7.5% to 10% of the sample, which has 150,000 to 200,000 clones, roughly 88% seen once. The specimen was PBMCs. These receptors were collected from a man between 18 and 35 years old in good health and CMV-seropositive. Each CDR3 is given with its conserved first and last residue. Rows may omit the clone size; those that give it use once, few, many or a size class.

>NA|TRBV5-4|TRBJ2-3
CASSLRLAGASSTDTQYF
>NA|TRBV5-1|TRBJ1-1
CASSLAGGGRMNTEAFF
>NA|TRBV5-6|TRBJ1-1
CASSLGSQGAPGTEAFF
>NA|TRBV14|TRBJ2-5
CASSKNRQTQYF
>NA|TRBV30|TRBJ1-3
CAWRIRGQGISSAGNTIYF
>NA|TRBV15|TRBJ2-3
CATSSFADTRGGDTQYF
>once|TRBV5-1|TRBJ2-3
CASSTRGHQGADTQYF
>NA|TRBV10-1|TRBJ2-7
CASSGQGYEQYF
>NA|TRBV28|TRBJ2-5
CASSLRSGGVTQYF
>NA|TRBV10-2|TRBJ2-2
CASSESRGGNTGELFF
>NA|TRBV7-8|TRBJ2-1
CASSLEPGEQFF
>NA|TRBV2|TRBJ2-3
CASSEVAGAAAADTQYF
>NA|TRBV6-5|TRBJ1-6
CASSYNGVRNSPLHF
>NA|TRBV5-1|TRBJ1-2
CASSLAGRDRSGYTF
>NA|TRBV10-1|TRBJ2-1
CASTGQGADEQFF
>NA|TRBV7-7|TRBJ2-5
CASAEVGGGVIETQYF
>NA|TRBV7-2|TRBJ1-3
CASSPQTVSAGNTIYF
>NA|TRBV7-6|TRBJ2-3
CASSNGVTDTQYF
>few|TRBV7-9|TRBJ1-1
CASSLGSPEFTEAFF
>NA|TRBV6-5|TRBJ2-7
CASSYSRQGDYEQYF
>NA|TRBV30|TRBJ2-7
CAWSLGREQYF
>NA|TRBV5-6|TRBJ2-7
CVSSTLSVRPGTYEQYF
>NA|TRBV7-6|TRBJ2-7
CASSLGGLAGGEQYF
>NA|TRBV6-6|TRBJ2-7
CASRLGSYEQYF
>NA|TRBV6-4|TRBJ2-3
CASARGLAGYTDTQYF
>NA|TRBV9|TRBJ2-1
CASSPSGNEQFF
>NA|TRBV7-6|TRBJ2-7
CASSWGQGASYEQYF
>NA|TRBV11-1|TRBJ2-3
CASSSGGQITDTQYF
>NA|TRBV5-6|TRBJ2-4
CASSLTGKAKNIQYF
>NA|TRBV27|TRBJ1-1
CASSLKGQGVLSAFF
>NA|TRBV7-9|TRBJ2-2
CASDGHTGELFF
>NA|TRBV5-6|TRBJ2-5
CASSLRGKAETQYF
>NA|TRBV5-8|TRBJ2-5
CASSLDGTSGKETQYF
>once|TRBV11-2|TRBJ2-5
CASSWTSGGSAKQETQYF
>NA|TRBV10-1|TRBJ1-1
CAGQGALLNTEAFF
>few|TRBV19|TRBJ2-6
CASSIGGTGANVLTF
>NA|TRBV18|TRBJ2-2
CASSPGQGNTGELFF
>NA|TRBV7-2|TRBJ2-5
CASSPFGTGGGETQYF
>NA|TRBV2|TRBJ2-3
CASSTLRDRASDTQYF
>NA|TRBV7-3|TRBJ2-2
CASSSSGGTGELFF
>NA|TRBV30|TRBJ1-6
CAWSGDIHMLGSPLHF
>NA|TRBV4-1|TRBJ1-5
CASRDTFSNQPQHF
>NA|TRBV6-5|TRBJ1-2
CASRQWTGPDGYTF
>NA|TRBV5-1|TRBJ1-1
CASLQPEGTEAFF
>NA|TRBV7-9|TRBJ1-5
CASSTDRESTQPQHF
>NA|TRBV5-1|TRBJ1-2
CASSPAGTGTGGYTF
>NA|TRBV9|TRBJ2-7
CASSVADSGGLTSYEQYF
>NA|TRBV30|TRBJ1-1
CAWSAAGYSTEAFF
>NA|TRBV6-1|TRBJ1-3
CASSAAGYSGNTIYF
>few|TRBV27|TRBJ2-3
CASSLNGQGLTDTQYF
>NA|TRBV15|TRBJ1-2
CATSRDTANYGYTF
>NA|TRBV5-1|TRBJ2-5
CASSRDGRETQYF
>NA|TRBV11-2|TRBJ1-2
CASSPHGQTPLPRKGYTF
>NA|TRBV2|TRBJ1-1
CASSGRGAFF
>NA|TRBV9|TRBJ2-3
CASSVVVGEAQYF